These T cell receptor beta chains were read from a single sample in a study of control samples from healthy donors and cancer patients. The protocol was immunoSEQ multiplex PCR, while the TCRdb copy is restricted to in-frame clones and leaves out a portion. The table includes approximately 150,000 clones, about 90% detected once. Material: blood. The receptors originated from a young man in good health. CDR3s include the opening cysteine and the closing phenylalanine or tryptophan. Each record gives: CDR3 length, D gene, V gene, clone size, J gene, CDR3 protein, CDR3 DNA. The D gene is left open where the match is weak. Clone size, where shown, is once, few, many, or a class for clones that have expanded.

cdr3_length: 16
d_call: -
v_call: TRBV6-6
clone_size: -
j_call: TRBJ1-6
cdr3_aa: CASSYSSRGGNSPLHF
cdr3_nt: TGTGCCAGCAGTTACTCCTCCCGTGGAGGTAATTCACCCCTCCACTTT

cdr3_length: 12
d_call: -
v_call: TRBV5-1
clone_size: -
j_call: TRBJ2-7
cdr3_aa: CASSVQGYEQYF
cdr3_nt: TGCGCCAGCAGCGTACAGGGCTACGAGCAGTACTTC

cdr3_length: 15
d_call: -
v_call: TRBV19
clone_size: -
j_call: TRBJ2-1
cdr3_aa: CASSTGEAYTNEQFF
cdr3_nt: TGTGCCAGTAGTACGGGGGAGGCTTACACCAATGAGCAGTTCTTC

cdr3_length: 14
d_call: TRBD1
v_call: TRBV6-6
clone_size: -
j_call: TRBJ1-2
cdr3_aa: CASRTGQGVQGYTF
cdr3_nt: TGTGCCAGCCGGACGGGACAGGGGGTTCAAGGCTACACCTTC

cdr3_length: 14
d_call: -
v_call: TRBV7-8
clone_size: once
j_call: TRBJ2-7
cdr3_aa: CASSLFASSYEQYF
cdr3_nt: TGTGCCAGCAGCTTATTTGCCTCCTCCTACGAGCAGTACTTC

cdr3_length: 13
d_call: -
v_call: TRBV2
clone_size: -
j_call: TRBJ2-7
cdr3_aa: CASNQGPMYEQYF
cdr3_nt: TGTGCCAGCAACCAGGGACCGATGTACGAGCAGTACTTC

cdr3_length: 15
d_call: -
v_call: TRBV6-5
clone_size: once
j_call: TRBJ1-2
cdr3_aa: CASSYPGHINYGYTF
cdr3_nt: TGTGCCAGCAGTTACCCGGGACATATCAACTATGGCTACACCTTC

cdr3_length: 14
d_call: -
v_call: TRBV27
clone_size: -
j_call: TRBJ2-5
cdr3_aa: CASRREDRQETQYF
cdr3_nt: TGTGCCAGCCGACGGGAGGACAGGCAAGAGACCCAGTACTTC

cdr3_length: 11
d_call: -
v_call: TRBV2
clone_size: -
j_call: TRBJ2-7
cdr3_aa: CATQLQGEQYF
cdr3_nt: TGTGCCACTCAGCTTCAGGGCGAGCAGTACTTC

cdr3_length: 13
d_call: -
v_call: TRBV11-2
clone_size: -
j_call: TRBJ2-2
cdr3_aa: CASSLTPGGELFF
cdr3_nt: TGTGCCAGCAGCCTAACTCCGGGCGGGGAGCTGTTTTTT

cdr3_length: 13
d_call: -
v_call: TRBV9
clone_size: -
j_call: TRBJ1-1
cdr3_aa: CASSVGRNTEAFF
cdr3_nt: TGTGCCAGCAGCGTAGGGAGGAACACTGAAGCTTTCTTT

cdr3_length: 14
d_call: TRBD2
v_call: TRBV11-2
clone_size: -
j_call: TRBJ2-4
cdr3_aa: CASSLGGLENIQYF
cdr3_nt: TGTGCCAGCAGCTTGGGGGGGTTAGAGAACATTCAGTACTTC

cdr3_length: 15
d_call: TRBD2
v_call: TRBV4-3
clone_size: -
j_call: TRBJ2-1
cdr3_aa: CASSQDGGEAGEQFF
cdr3_nt: TGCGCCAGCAGCCAAGATGGGGGGGAGGCAGGTGAGCAGTTCTTC

cdr3_length: 16
d_call: TRBD2
v_call: TRBV24-1
clone_size: -
j_call: TRBJ2-5
cdr3_aa: CATSDFSSGAEETQYF
cdr3_nt: TGTGCCACCAGTGATTTCTCTAGCGGAGCGGAAGAGACCCAGTACTTC

cdr3_length: 11
d_call: -
v_call: TRBV30
clone_size: -
j_call: TRBJ2-2
cdr3_aa: CAWSNTGELFF
cdr3_nt: TGTGCCTGGAGTAACACCGGGGAGCTGTTTTTT

cdr3_length: 11
d_call: -
v_call: TRBV29-1
clone_size: -
j_call: TRBJ2-5
cdr3_aa: CSVVPGETQYF
cdr3_nt: TGCAGCGTTGTCCCTGGGGAGACCCAGTACTTC

cdr3_length: 14
d_call: TRBD1
v_call: TRBV7-9
clone_size: -
j_call: TRBJ1-4
cdr3_aa: CASSLTGGNEKLFF
cdr3_nt: TGTGCCAGCAGCTTGACAGGGGGAAATGAAAAACTGTTTTTT

cdr3_length: 12
d_call: -
v_call: TRBV29-1
clone_size: -
j_call: TRBJ2-1
cdr3_aa: CSVCSVPAEQFF
cdr3_nt: TGCAGCGTTTGTTCGGTTCCGGCTGAGCAGTTCTTC

cdr3_length: 15
d_call: -
v_call: TRBV2
clone_size: -
j_call: TRBJ2-3
cdr3_aa: CASSEADPSTDTQYF
cdr3_nt: TGTGCCAGCAGTGAAGCGGACCCCTCGACAGATACGCAGTATTTT

cdr3_length: 14
d_call: -
v_call: TRBV3-1/TRBV3-2
clone_size: -
j_call: TRBJ2-7
cdr3_aa: CASSQESGGNEQYF
cdr3_nt: TGTGCCAGCAGCCAAGAGTCGGGGGGCAACGAGCAGTACTTC

cdr3_length: 14
d_call: -
v_call: TRBV7-2
clone_size: -
j_call: TRBJ2-6
cdr3_aa: CASSLESGANVLTF
cdr3_nt: TGTGCCAGCAGCTTAGAATCTGGGGCCAACGTCCTGACTTTC

cdr3_length: 15
d_call: TRBD1
v_call: TRBV18
clone_size: -
j_call: TRBJ2-3
cdr3_aa: CASSRLGQALDTQYF
cdr3_nt: TGTGCCAGCTCACGTCTGGGACAGGCATTAGATACGCAGTATTTT

cdr3_length: 15
d_call: -
v_call: TRBV27
clone_size: -
j_call: TRBJ2-3
cdr3_aa: CASSVRDTSTDTQYF
cdr3_nt: TGTGCCAGCAGTGTCAGGGACACTTCCACAGATACGCAGTATTTT

cdr3_length: 15
d_call: TRBD1
v_call: TRBV2
clone_size: -
j_call: TRBJ1-2
cdr3_aa: CASQMTDRGNYGYTF
cdr3_nt: TGTGCCAGCCAGATGACCGACAGGGGGAACTATGGCTACACCTTC

cdr3_length: 14
d_call: TRBD1
v_call: TRBV25-1
clone_size: -
j_call: TRBJ1-2
cdr3_aa: CASSDGTGEGGYTF
cdr3_nt: TGTGCCAGCAGTGACGGGACAGGGGAAGGTGGCTACACCTTC

cdr3_length: 13
d_call: -
v_call: TRBV4-2
clone_size: -
j_call: TRBJ1-3
cdr3_aa: CASSQDTGNTIYF
cdr3_nt: TGTGCCAGCAGCCAGGACACTGGAAACACCATATATTTT

cdr3_length: 15
d_call: -
v_call: TRBV5-1
clone_size: -
j_call: TRBJ2-1
cdr3_aa: CASSLRQVSYNEQFF
cdr3_nt: TGCGCCAGCAGCCTACGACAGGTCTCCTACAATGAGCAGTTCTTC

cdr3_length: 15
d_call: TRBD1
v_call: TRBV7-6
clone_size: -
j_call: TRBJ2-4
cdr3_aa: CASSLGTGSQNIQYF
cdr3_nt: TGTGCCAGCAGCTTAGGGACAGGGAGCCAAAACATTCAGTACTTC

cdr3_length: 15
d_call: -
v_call: TRBV3-1/TRBV3-2
clone_size: medium-sized
j_call: TRBJ2-6
cdr3_aa: CASSQPGSGANVLTF
cdr3_nt: TGTGCCAGCAGCCAGCCGGGCTCTGGGGCCAACGTCCTGACTTTC

cdr3_length: 13
d_call: -
v_call: TRBV19
clone_size: -
j_call: TRBJ2-3
cdr3_aa: CAGSAGPADTQYF
cdr3_nt: TGTGCCGGCTCAGCGGGCCCAGCAGATACGCAGTATTTT

cdr3_length: 13
d_call: -
v_call: TRBV19
clone_size: few
j_call: TRBJ1-5
cdr3_aa: CASSMASNQPQHF
cdr3_nt: TGTGCCAGTAGTATGGCTAGCAATCAGCCCCAGCATTTT

cdr3_length: 12
d_call: -
v_call: TRBV4-1
clone_size: -
j_call: TRBJ2-5
cdr3_aa: CASSQDLETQYF
cdr3_nt: TGCGCCAGCAGCCAAGATTTGGAGACCCAGTACTTC

cdr3_length: 14
d_call: -
v_call: TRBV6-5
clone_size: -
j_call: TRBJ1-1
cdr3_aa: CASSYTDLNTEAFF
cdr3_nt: TGTGCCAGCAGTTACACGGACTTAAACACTGAAGCTTTCTTT

cdr3_length: 13
d_call: -
v_call: TRBV28
clone_size: few
j_call: TRBJ2-5
cdr3_aa: CASRRGASETQYF
cdr3_nt: TGTGCCAGCAGACGGGGGGCGAGTGAGACCCAGTACTTC

cdr3_length: 16
d_call: TRBD1
v_call: TRBV4-3
clone_size: -
j_call: TRBJ2-7
cdr3_aa: CASSQDFLGQAHEQYF
cdr3_nt: TGCGCCAGCAGCCAAGATTTTTTGGGACAGGCCCACGAGCAGTACTTC

cdr3_length: 15
d_call: -
v_call: TRBV29-1
clone_size: -
j_call: TRBJ2-7
cdr3_aa: CSVQPRGGSSYEQYF
cdr3_nt: TGCAGCGTTCAGCCGAGGGGGGGTAGCTCCTACGAGCAGTACTTC

cdr3_length: 18
d_call: -
v_call: TRBV5-7
clone_size: -
j_call: TRBJ1-5
cdr3_aa: CASSLGSPGPGNNQPQHF
cdr3_nt: TGTGCCAGCAGCTTGGGGTCCCCGGGGCCCGGAAACAATCAGCCCCAGCATTTT

cdr3_length: 15
d_call: -
v_call: TRBV5-4
clone_size: -
j_call: TRBJ2-1
cdr3_aa: CASSRVSGGGNEQFF
cdr3_nt: TGTGCCAGCAGCCGAGTCTCGGGGGGCGGGAATGAGCAGTTCTTC

cdr3_length: 16
d_call: TRBD2
v_call: TRBV2
clone_size: -
j_call: TRBJ2-7
cdr3_aa: CASRGGTSGGYYEQYF
cdr3_nt: TGTGCCAGCAGAGGGGGGACTAGCGGGGGCTACTACGAGCAGTACTTC

cdr3_length: 12
d_call: -
v_call: TRBV7-9
clone_size: -
j_call: TRBJ2-7
cdr3_aa: CASSRPAYEQYF
cdr3_nt: TGTGCCAGCAGCCGACCGGCCTACGAGCAGTACTTC

cdr3_length: 13
d_call: -
v_call: TRBV14
clone_size: -
j_call: TRBJ1-2
cdr3_aa: CASSRSGNYGYTF
cdr3_nt: TGTGCCAGCAGTCGATCTGGGAACTATGGCTACACCTTC

cdr3_length: 15
d_call: -
v_call: TRBV4-3
clone_size: -
j_call: TRBJ2-1
cdr3_aa: CASSQEVGAYNEQFF
cdr3_nt: TGCGCCAGCAGCCAAGAGGTAGGGGCTTACAATGAGCAGTTCTTC

cdr3_length: 14
d_call: -
v_call: TRBV11-2
clone_size: -
j_call: TRBJ2-7
cdr3_aa: CASSLGGFGDEQYF
cdr3_nt: TGTGCCAGCAGCTTAGGGGGGTTTGGGGACGAGCAGTACTTC

cdr3_length: 15
d_call: -
v_call: TRBV7-9
clone_size: -
j_call: TRBJ2-5
cdr3_aa: CASSSIRTPEKTQYF
cdr3_nt: TGTGCCAGCAGCTCAATACGGACACCGGAGAAGACCCAGTACTTC

cdr3_length: 14
d_call: TRBD1
v_call: TRBV5-1
clone_size: -
j_call: TRBJ1-4
cdr3_aa: CASETGQGDEKLFF
cdr3_nt: TGCGCCAGTGAGACGGGACAGGGGGACGAAAAACTGTTTTTT

cdr3_length: 17
d_call: TRBD1
v_call: TRBV18
clone_size: -
j_call: TRBJ2-3
cdr3_aa: CASSQPPGTGATDTQYF
cdr3_nt: TGTGCCAGCTCTCAGCCGCCCGGGACAGGGGCCACAGATACGCAGTATTTT

cdr3_length: 12
d_call: -
v_call: TRBV7-2
clone_size: -
j_call: TRBJ1-5
cdr3_aa: CASSLPNQPQHF
cdr3_nt: TGTGCCAGCAGCCTCCCCAATCAGCCCCAGCATTTT

cdr3_length: 16
d_call: TRBD2
v_call: TRBV6-6
clone_size: -
j_call: TRBJ2-2
cdr3_aa: CATSQTSGGNTGELFF
cdr3_nt: TGTGCCACCTCCCAGACTAGCGGGGGGAACACCGGGGAGCTGTTTTTT

cdr3_length: 16
d_call: TRBD2
v_call: TRBV7-9
clone_size: -
j_call: TRBJ2-3
cdr3_aa: CASSLTGGRATDTQYF
cdr3_nt: TGTGCCAGCAGCTTAACGGGGGGTCGTGCCACAGATACGCAGTATTTT

cdr3_length: 15
d_call: -
v_call: TRBV5-1
clone_size: -
j_call: TRBJ2-7
cdr3_aa: CASSLGESPAYEQYF
cdr3_nt: TGCGCCAGCAGCTTGGGCGAGAGCCCTGCCTACGAGCAGTACTTC